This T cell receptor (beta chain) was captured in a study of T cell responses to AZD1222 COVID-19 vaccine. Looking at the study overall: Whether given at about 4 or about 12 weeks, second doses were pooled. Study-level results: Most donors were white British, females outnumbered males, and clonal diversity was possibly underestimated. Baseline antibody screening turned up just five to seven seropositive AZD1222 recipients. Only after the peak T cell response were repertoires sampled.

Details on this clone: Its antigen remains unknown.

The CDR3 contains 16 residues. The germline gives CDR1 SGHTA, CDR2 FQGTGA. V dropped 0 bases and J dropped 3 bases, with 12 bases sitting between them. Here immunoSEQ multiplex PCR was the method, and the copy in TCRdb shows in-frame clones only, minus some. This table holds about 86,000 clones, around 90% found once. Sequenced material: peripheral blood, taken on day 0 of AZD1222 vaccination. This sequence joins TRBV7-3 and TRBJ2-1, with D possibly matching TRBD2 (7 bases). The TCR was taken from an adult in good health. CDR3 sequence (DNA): TGTGCCAGCAGCTTAACTGGGGGGGCTCGCTACAATGAGCAGTTCTTC. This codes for CASSLTGGARYNEQFF. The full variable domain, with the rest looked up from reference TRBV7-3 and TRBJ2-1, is GAGVSQTPSNKVTEKGKYVELRCDPISGHTALYWYRQSLGQGPEFLIYFQGTGAADDSGLPNDRFFAVRPEGSVSTLKIQRTERGDSAVYLCASSLTGGARYNEQFFGPGTRLTVL.